The rows below give T cell receptor beta chains drawn from one sample of a study of blood T cells in healthy people across ages. TCRdb analysed the 5' RACE reads with MiXCR anew, one entry per CDR3 protein. The table has around 1.5 million distinct CDR3 sequences, roughly 60% seen once; the top ten hold 6.5% to 8.5%. What was sequenced was blood. Receptors were obtained from a man between 18 and 35 years old in good health. The CDR3 runs from the conserved cysteine through the conserved F or W. Each record gives: J gene, V gene, D gene, clone size, CDR3 protein, CDR3 DNA. The D gene is left open where the match is weak. Part of the rows lack a size; the others show once, few, many or a class for expanded clones.

J: TRBJ1-4; V: TRBV15; D: TRBD1; size: many; CDR3: CATSLGYRGEEKLFF; DNA: TGTGCCACCAGTTTAGGGTACAGGGGGGAAGAAAAACTGTTTTTT
J: TRBJ2-3; V: TRBV11-2; D: -; size: -; CDR3: CASSPYAADRTDTQYF; DNA: TGTGCCAGCAGCCCATATGCGGCGGATCGCACAGATACGCAGTATTTT
J: TRBJ2-3; V: TRBV13; D: -; size: -; CDR3: CASSPSAGQCTDTQYF; DNA: TGTGCCAGCAGCCCCTCTGCCGGACAGTGCACAGATACGCAGTATTTT
J: TRBJ1-2; V: TRBV2; D: -; size: -; CDR3: CASSEADTGYGYTF; DNA: TGTGCCAGCAGTGAAGCTGACACGGGCTATGGCTACACCTTC
J: TRBJ2-5; V: TRBV4-3; D: -; size: -; CDR3: CASSQDGGGTQYF; DNA: TGCGCCAGCAGCCAAGATGGAGGAGGGACCCAGTACTTC
J: TRBJ1-2; V: TRBV6-5; D: -; size: -; CDR3: CASSYSPVEGYGYTF; DNA: TGTGCCAGCAGTTACAGCCCAGTTGAGGGCTATGGCTACACCTTC
J: TRBJ2-1; V: TRBV6-1; D: -; size: -; CDR3: CASGSTWGPYNEQFF; DNA: TGTGCCAGCGGGAGCACCTGGGGGCCCTACAATGAGCAGTTCTTC
J: TRBJ2-1; V: TRBV4-3; D: TRBD2; size: -; CDR3: CASSQERGANEQFF; DNA: TGCGCCAGCAGCCAAGAGCGGGGGGCGAATGAGCAGTTCTTC
J: TRBJ2-1; V: TRBV29-1; D: -; size: -; CDR3: CSVGPLAPGEQFF; DNA: TGCAGCGTTGGTCCCTTAGCGCCAGGAGAGCAGTTCTTC
J: TRBJ2-7; V: TRBV20-1; D: TRBD1; size: -; CDR3: CSALDGTGRSYEQYF; DNA: TGCAGTGCTTTAGACGGGACAGGGAGATCCTACGAGCAGTACTTC
J: TRBJ1-1; V: TRBV20-1; D: -; size: -; CDR3: CSAASQKVNTEAFF; DNA: TGCAGTGCCGCTAGTCAAAAAGTGAACACTGAAGCTTTCTTT
J: TRBJ2-1; V: TRBV18; D: -; size: -; CDR3: CASSLFEAETSNEQFF; DNA: TGTGCCAGCTCACTCTTCGAAGCGGAGACGAGCAATGAGCAGTTCTTC